Below are 15 T cell receptor beta chains sequenced from a single sample in a study of blood T cell repertoires in COVID-19. Data came from immunoSEQ multiplex PCR; TCRdb stores just in-frame clones and leaves some out. The table lists roughly 68,000 clones, 90% of them singletons. What was sequenced was peripheral blood. These receptor sequences come from a man aged 50-59 years with COVID-19, enrolled during active disease.

The chain uses TRBV7-9 and TRBJ2-5; 7 nucleotides line up with TRBD1. In germline, CDR1 is SEHNR, CDR2 FQNEAQ (reference sequence). After removal of 3 bases from V and 4 bases from J, the junction contained 2 bases not matched to a gene. This CDR3 has 13 amino acids. The CDR3 sequence: CASSFGQVETQYF. The CDR3 DNA follows: TGTGCCAGCAGCTTCGGACAGGTAGAGACCCAGTACTTC.

The rearrangement links TRBV6-2 or TRBV6-3 to TRBJ2-5; D perhaps matches TRBD2 (6 bases). V gave up 1 base and J gave up 7 bases, with 13 bases separating them. The CDR3 totals 14 residues. The germline V gene encodes CDR1 MNHEY and CDR2 SVGEGT. The CDR3 DNA reads as TGTGCCAGCAGTTACTTACGGGGGATGGGGACCCAGTACTTC. Protein sequence: CASSYLRGMGTQYF.

The chain has TRBV6-1 and TRBJ1-4; D is unresolved. Germline V gene data show CDR1 as MNHNS and CDR2 as SASEGT. Trimming pared 3 bases from V and 4 bases from J, leaving 12 bases between. The CDR3 is 15 residues long. CDR3 nucleotides: TGTGCCAGCAGTGATTTTGCACAGTTTAATGAAAAACTGTTTTTT. It encodes CASSDFAQFNEKLFF.

This chain uses TRBV2 with TRBJ2-7; D is perhaps TRBD2 (5 bases). Per the germline V gene, CDR1 is SNHLY and CDR2 is FYNNEI. V lost 6 bases and J 4 bases, leaving 13 bases between the germline ends. CDR3 length equals 13 residues. CDR3 DNA: TGTGCCAGCAGCGAGACCCCGGGGTACGAGCAGTACTTC. Its protein is CASSETPGYEQYF.

The J gene is TRBJ1-2, the V gene TRBV29-1, with 7 bases matching TRBD1. The CDR3 consists of 14 residues. The germline V gene has CDR1 SQVTM and CDR2 ANQGSEA. With 5 bases clipped from V and 4 bases from J, the junction kept 10 bases outside the gene matches. The CDR3 reads CSVQMGQLAYGYTF. The CDR3 bases are TGCAGCGTTCAAATGGGACAGTTGGCCTATGGCTACACCTTC. Full variable domain (outside the CDR3, taken from reference TRBV29-1 and TRBJ1-2): SAVISQKPSRDICQRGTSLTIQCQVDSQVTMMFWYRQQPGQSLTLIATANQGSEATYESGFVIDKFPISRPNLTFSTLTVSNMSPEDSSIYLCSVQMGQLAYGYTFGSGTRLTVV.

This clone was recorded a few times. V gene TRBV5-1 combines with J gene TRBJ1-1; tentatively, D is TRBD1 (6 bases). The CDR3 spans 14 residues. Germline V lookup: CDR1 SGHRS, CDR2 YFSETQ. Trimming shortened V by 1 base and J by 3 bases, and 10 bases separated the two germline ends. The CDR3 sequence: CASSLQGLDTEAFF. As DNA, the CDR3 is TGCGCCAGCAGCTTGCAGGGGTTGGACACTGAAGCTTTCTTT.

The rearrangement links TRBV7-2 to TRBJ2-5, with a tentative D call TRBD2 (5 bases). Trimming cost V 4 bases and J 5 bases, with 17 bases left between them. This CDR3 is built from 15 residues. CDR1 is SGHTA and CDR2 is FQGNSA in the germline V gene. The chain's CDR3 is CASSSRPSRVETQYF. The CDR3, as DNA: TGTGCCAGCAGCTCCAGACCGTCGAGGGTCGAGACCCAGTACTTC.

The chain has TRBV28 and TRBJ1-2; a possible D gene is TRBD1 (6 bases). From germline, CDR1 is MDHEN and CDR2 SYDVKM. V lost 4 bases and J lost 2, with 14 bases in between. CDR3 length: 15 amino acids. Here the CDR3 reads CASSSPEGVNYGYTF. The DNA of the CDR3 is TGTGCCAGCAGTTCTCCCGAGGGGGTAAACTATGGCTACACCTTC.

This clone is a singleton in its sample. V and J are TRBV7-9 and TRBJ2-7, with D maybe TRBD2 (7 bases). Trimming shortened V by 1 base and J by 3 bases, and 19 bases separated the two germline ends. Germline CDR1 and CDR2: SEHNR and FQNEAQ (reference sequence). The CDR3 loop spans 17 amino acids. The CDR3 coding sequence is TGTGCCAGCAGCTTAGGGGGGGGCAGGGTGCAGTTCTACGAGCAGTACTTC. Encoded protein: CASSLGGGRVQFYEQYF.

The J gene is TRBJ2-7, the V gene TRBV6-2 or TRBV6-3, with D possibly TRBD2 on 5 matching bases. CDR3 length: 12 amino acids. The germline gives CDR1 MNHEY, CDR2 SVGEGT. V was clipped by 3 bases and J by 3 bases, with 6 bases between them. CDR3 region: CASSYRDYEQYF. For the CDR3, the DNA is TGTGCCAGCAGTTATCGGGACTACGAGCAGTACTTC.

The V and J genes are TRBV6-5 and TRBJ2-3; D is perhaps TRBD2 (5 bases). Germline CDR1 is MNHEY and CDR2 is SVGAGI. The CDR3 is 14 amino acids. V was clipped by 7 bases and J by 3 bases, with 14 bases between them. CDR3 in amino acids: CASTGRSRTDTQYF. In DNA form, the CDR3 reads TGTGCCAGCACGGGAAGATCGCGGACAGATACGCAGTATTTT.

The rearrangement links TRBV4-1 to TRBJ2-4; 7 bases fit TRBD1. Germline loops: CDR1 MGHRA, CDR2 YSYEKL. The CDR3 has 15 amino acids. V trimming: 1 base; J trimming: 9 bases; junction bases outside the gene matches: 9. CDR3 DNA: TGCGCCAGCAGCCAAGCGGTGACAGGGATAGTCATTCAGTACTTC. Translated: CASSQAVTGIVIQYF.

The chain links TRBV29-1 to TRBJ1-5; TRBD1 might be the D (6 bases). V lost 4 bases and J 5 bases, leaving 9 bases between the germline ends. The V gene's germline CDR1 is SQVTM and CDR2 ANQGSEA. The CDR3 spans 12 residues. The CDR3 loop is CSVVAGDQPQHF. In nucleotides, the CDR3 is TGCAGCGTTGTAGCAGGGGATCAGCCCCAGCATTTT. Full variable domain (missing parts from reference TRBV29-1 and TRBJ1-5): SAVISQKPSRDICQRGTSLTIQCQVDSQVTMMFWYRQQPGQSLTLIATANQGSEATYESGFVIDKFPISRPNLTFSTLTVSNMSPEDSSIYLCSVVAGDQPQHFGDGTRLSIL.

The gene calls are TRBV7-2 and TRBJ2-7; TRBD1 is a possible D gene (6 bases). The CDR3 covers 14 residues. From germline, CDR1 is SGHTA and CDR2 FQGNSA. Deletions cut 0 bases from V and 4 bases from J, with 10 bases between. The CDR3 DNA sequence: TGTGCCAGCAGCTTAGCGGGGGCCGTTTACGAGCAGTACTTC. Encoded protein: CASSLAGAVYEQYF.

J is TRBJ2-2 and V is TRBV3-1 (or the pseudogene TRBV3-2), with 8 bases identical to TRBD2. CDR3 size: 16 residues. Germline CDR1 is LGHDT and CDR2 is YNNKEL (reference sequence). Losses at the gene ends were 7 bases for V and 1 base for J; bases not matched to a gene: 8. The CDR3 nucleotides are TGTGCCAGCACAGCGCTCAGCGGGGGGAACACCGGGGAGCTGTTTTTT. It codes for CASTALSGGNTGELFF.